This T cell receptor beta chain was captured by sequencing in a study of beta chain features in type 1 diabetes. Regarding the study as a whole: Type 1 diabetes patients had TCRB CDR3s that were shorter (moderately but significantly so) in all four CD4+ subsets. The naive, central memory and Treg TCRB repertoires looked more alike in patients than they did in healthy donors. VDJ junctions sequenced from type 1 diabetes patients showed fewer insertions and more deletions.

The authors reverse transcribed all of the isolated RNA, so sequencing captured expressed TCRB transcripts. The data were produced by immunoSEQ multiplex PCR, yet TCRdb's version contains in-frame clones alone and is incomplete. Of around 250,000 clones listed, 25% to 30% are singletons. About 120 mL of blood, on average, came from one heparinised draw per donor. Trimming pared 3 bases from V and 3 bases from J, leaving 15 bases between. The CDR3 covers 15 residues. CDR1 and CDR2 (germline): SGHTA, FQGNSA. This clone came up a few times. Its antigen is not known. The chain carries TRBV7-2 and TRBJ2-7; D is undetermined. The sequenced material came from central memory CD4+ T cells from blood. This TCR derives from a young man in good health. The CDR3 DNA reads as TGTGCCAGCAGCTTCAAAGCCTCGTCCGACTACGAGCAGTACTTC. Residues: CASSFKASSDYEQYF.